A selection of T cell receptor beta chains follows, all from one sample in a study of OX40 agonist ivuxolimab in advanced cancers. Method: immunoSEQ multiplex PCR; TCRdb's copy keeps in-frame clones and lacks some. There are roughly 60,000 clones in the sample; approximately 81% occur only once, and about 2.9% lies in the top ten. The source material was CD4+ or CD8+ T cells sorted from blood, sampled in a trial of the OX40 agonist ivuxolimab. The receptors shown here come from an adult with an advanced solid tumor such as melanoma, head and neck, liver or kidney cancer. CDR3s include the opening cysteine and the closing phenylalanine or tryptophan. The D gene is left open where the match is weak. Some rows have no size entry. The others give once, few or many, or a class for an expanded clone.

CDR3 DNA	CDR3 protein	V gene	J gene	clone size	D gene
TGTGCCAGCAGCTTAACCGGACAGCACGAGCAGTACTTC	CASSLTGQHEQYF	TRBV7-3	TRBJ2-7	NA	NA
TGTGCCAGCAGCGCTTTACAGGGGGGCTATGGCTACACCTTC	CASSALQGGYGYTF	TRBV5-6	TRBJ1-2	NA	TRBD1
TGTGCCAGCAGTTACTCCGGGGGGCTAGGGGAAAAACTGTTTTTT	CASSYSGGLGEKLFF	TRBV6-5	TRBJ1-4	once	NA
TGCGCCAGCAGCCCCTCAGGGGGCGTCTACGAGCAGTACTTC	CASSPSGGVYEQYF	TRBV5-1	TRBJ2-7	once	TRBD1
TGCAGTGCTAGTCGGGGTGATGGCTACACCTTC	CSASRGDGYTF	TRBV20-1	TRBJ1-2	NA	NA
TGTGCCAGCAGCGCAGGCCTAGCGGGAGGAGGGCAAGAGACCCAGTACTTC	CASSAGLAGGGQETQYF	TRBV9	TRBJ2-5	NA	TRBD2
TGTGCCAGCAGCTTAGGGTGGCAGGGGGGCACTGAAGCTTTCTTT	CASSLGWQGGTEAFF	TRBV7-2	TRBJ1-1	NA	TRBD1
TGCGCCAGCAGCTTAGGGGCAACTAATGAAAAACTGTTTTTT	CASSLGATNEKLFF	TRBV5-1	TRBJ1-4	NA	NA
TGCGCCAGCAGCCAGGGGCAGGGGGCGCCGGATACGCAGTATTTT	CASSQGQGAPDTQYF	TRBV4-3	TRBJ2-3	NA	TRBD1
TGTGCCAGCAGCCTTAGAGAGGGGGGAGGTGAAGCTTTCTTT	CASSLREGGGEAFF	TRBV7-9	TRBJ1-1	NA	NA
TGTGCCAGCAGTGCCCGACAGGCCGCTGGGGCTTTCTTT	CASSARQAAGAFF	TRBV25-1	TRBJ1-1	NA	NA
TGTGCCAGCAGCCCCGGACAGGGGGACCCCTACGAGCAGTACTTC	CASSPGQGDPYEQYF	TRBV4-2	TRBJ2-7	NA	TRBD1
TGTGCCAGCAGCCAAGTTCGGGGCGGGAACACTGAAGCTTTCTTT	CASSQVRGGNTEAFF	TRBV14	TRBJ1-1	NA	NA
TGTGCCAGCAGTAGGACCGGCGGGGGGAAACTGTTTTTT	CASSRTGGGKLFF	TRBV28	TRBJ1-4	NA	NA
TGTGCCAGCAGCTTAACGGGGGCTGAAGCTTTCTTT	CASSLTGAEAFF	TRBV7-3	TRBJ1-1	few	NA
TGTGCCAGCAGCCGCCCTTCCGCTGGAAACACCATATATTTT	CASSRPSAGNTIYF	TRBV28	TRBJ1-3	NA	NA
TGTGCCAGCAGCTTCAACGGGCAGGGGCGCACTGAAGCTTTCTTT	CASSFNGQGRTEAFF	TRBV7-2	TRBJ1-1	once	NA
TGTGCCAGCAGCTTATCGGGGACTAGCGGGAATGAGCAGTTCTTC	CASSLSGTSGNEQFF	TRBV7-9	TRBJ2-1	NA	TRBD2
TGTGCCAGCAGCTTAATGAGGGGGGGACAAGAGACCCAGTACTTC	CASSLMRGGQETQYF	TRBV7-6	TRBJ2-5	NA	NA
TGTGCCATCAGTGCTGCTGGAGTGGAAAGAGATGAGCAGTTCTTC	CAISAAGVERDEQFF	TRBV10-3	TRBJ2-1	NA	NA
TGTGCCAGCAGCCCCGGCCCGAGTAATCAGCCCCAGCATTTT	CASSPGPSNQPQHF	TRBV5-6	TRBJ1-5	NA	NA
TGCGCCAGCAGCCGCTCCCGGGACAGTAATCAGCCCCAGCATTTT	CASSRSRDSNQPQHF	TRBV4-1	TRBJ1-5	few	TRBD1
TGTGCCTGGAGTTCGTTAAGGGGGCAATTTAACGAGCAGTACTTC	CAWSSLRGQFNEQYF	TRBV30	TRBJ2-7	NA	TRBD1
TGTGCCAGCAGCTTCTTTGGGACAGTGGGCACTGAAGCTTTCTTT	CASSFFGTVGTEAFF	TRBV5-5	TRBJ1-1	NA	TRBD1
TGTGCCAGCAGCTTAGCGTCGGGGGATCAGCCCCAGCATTTT	CASSLASGDQPQHF	TRBV7-9	TRBJ1-5	NA	NA
TGTGCCAGCAGCCAGCTAAACGCGGGGGGCAATCAGCCCCAGCATTTT	CASSQLNAGGNQPQHF	TRBV7-8	TRBJ1-5	NA	NA
TGTGCCTGGAGTGTAGGGTGGGCAGACGAGCAGTACTTC	CAWSVGWADEQYF	TRBV30	TRBJ2-7	once	NA
TGCGCCAGCAGCCGAGAGGCAACTAATGAAAAACTGTTTTTT	CASSREATNEKLFF	TRBV5-1	TRBJ1-4	NA	NA
TGTGCCAGCAGCGCCCAGGGGACAGTCACCGAGCAGTACTTC	CASSAQGTVTEQYF	TRBV11-2	TRBJ2-7	NA	TRBD1
TGTGCCAGCTCACCAATCGGGCAGTCCGGTGGCTACACCTTC	CASSPIGQSGGYTF	TRBV18	TRBJ1-2	NA	NA
TGTGCCAGCAGCCCCGGGGACAGGTACACTGAAGCTTTCTTT	CASSPGDRYTEAFF	TRBV11-2	TRBJ1-1	NA	TRBD1
TGTGCCAGCAGTGAAGCGGTCTATGGCTACACCTTC	CASSEAVYGYTF	TRBV6-1	TRBJ1-2	NA	NA
TGCGCCAGCAGCTTCGGAGTTTCCTACGAGCAGTACTTC	CASSFGVSYEQYF	TRBV5-1	TRBJ2-7	NA	NA
TGTGCCTGGAGTCCGGCTAGCGGGAGCTCCTACAATGAGCAGTTCTTC	CAWSPASGSSYNEQFF	TRBV30	TRBJ2-1	NA	TRBD2
TGTGCCAGCAGTCGCACAGATACGCAGTATTTT	CASSRTDTQYF	TRBV6-4	TRBJ2-3	NA	NA
TGCGCCAGCAGCCCGGGACCGGCCTTTGGAAACACCATATATTTT	CASSPGPAFGNTIYF	TRBV5-1	TRBJ1-3	once	NA
TGTGCCAGCAGTCTAAGGGAGGGCGGGCCTGAAGCTTTCTTT	CASSLREGGPEAFF	TRBV2	TRBJ1-1	medium-sized	NA
TGTGCCATCAGTGACATAGCGGGGGGGCTTAGCACAGATACGCAGTATTTT	CAISDIAGGLSTDTQYF	TRBV10-3	TRBJ2-3	NA	TRBD2
TGTGCCAGCAGCTTAGATCAGGGGGGATATGGCTACACCTTC	CASSLDQGGYGYTF	TRBV7-6	TRBJ1-2	NA	TRBD1
TGTGCCAGCAGAGCACGGGTCGTCGCGAACACCGGGGAGCTGTTTTTT	CASRARVVANTGELFF	TRBV28	TRBJ2-2	once	NA